A selection of T cell receptor beta chains follows, all from one sample in a study of T cell responses to AZD1222 COVID-19 vaccine. This table comes from immunoSEQ multiplex PCR, and its TCRdb copy is limited to in-frame clones, with some not included. The repertoire holds about 120,000 clones, with over 80% as singletons. The source material was peripheral blood, sampled on day 0 of AZD1222 vaccination. The receptor source for this set is an adult in good health. CDR3s include the opening cysteine and the closing phenylalanine or tryptophan. The order of the fields is V gene, CDR3 length, D gene, clone size, J gene, CDR3 DNA, CDR3 protein. D genes are given only for firm matches. Not all rows give a size; the values are once, few, many and, for expanded clones, a class.

TRBV6-5	14	TRBD1	NA	TRBJ1-1	TGTGCCAGCAGCCACGACAGGGTGAACACTGAAGCTTTCTTT	CASSHDRVNTEAFF
TRBV27	14	NA	NA	TRBJ2-7	TGTGCCAGCAGTTTATACGGAGGGGTCTACGAGCAGTACTTC	CASSLYGGVYEQYF
TRBV9	15	TRBD1	NA	TRBJ1-2	TGTGCCAGCAGCGTACCGGGACAGGGGTACTATGGCTACACCTTC	CASSVPGQGYYGYTF
TRBV19	17	TRBD2	NA	TRBJ2-1	TGTGCCAGTAGTATCGGATCCGGGACTAGCGGATACAATGAGCAGTTCTTC	CASSIGSGTSGYNEQFF
TRBV30	13	NA	NA	TRBJ1-1	TGTGCCTGGAGTCGGCCCCCCGACCCTCAAGCTTTCTTT	CAWSRPPDPQAFF
TRBV27	13	NA	NA	TRBJ1-4	TGTGCCAGCAGTATTCGGGGGAATGAAAAACTGTTTTTT	CASSIRGNEKLFF
TRBV27	13	NA	NA	TRBJ2-7	TGTGCCAGCAGCTCCCCTAGCTCCTACGAGCAGTACTTC	CASSSPSSYEQYF
TRBV5-4	14	NA	NA	TRBJ1-2	TGTGCCAGCAGCCCCGTAGGAGTCGGGAATGGCTACACCTTC	CASSPVGVGNGYTF
TRBV3-1/TRBV3-2	12	NA	NA	TRBJ1-2	TGTGCCAGCAGCCAGAAGGGGGATGGCTACACCTTC	CASSQKGDGYTF
TRBV24-1	14	NA	NA	TRBJ1-2	TGTGCCACCAACGCCCTGAGGGGTGAGGATGGCTACACCTTC	CATNALRGEDGYTF
TRBV30	12	NA	NA	TRBJ1-2	TGTGCCTGGGACACAGGGAACTATGGCTACACCTTC	CAWDTGNYGYTF
TRBV28	16	TRBD1	NA	TRBJ1-2	TGTGCCAGCAGTTTAAACCTGGTGGCAGGGGGCTATGGCTACACCTTC	CASSLNLVAGGYGYTF
TRBV4-3	16	NA	NA	TRBJ1-2	TGCGCCAGCAGCCAAGACTACATAATTAACATCTATGGCTACACCTTC	CASSQDYIINIYGYTF
TRBV4-2	15	TRBD2	NA	TRBJ2-5	TGTGCCAGCAGCCAGGGACTAGATCCTGCGGGGACCCAGTACTTC	CASSQGLDPAGTQYF
TRBV3-1/TRBV3-2	15	NA	NA	TRBJ1-5	TGTGCCAGCAGCCAAGATGGCGGCGGCGGACAGCCCCAGCATTTT	CASSQDGGGGQPQHF
TRBV13	14	NA	NA	TRBJ2-7	TGTGCCAGCAGCTCCCCCCGAGGGGCCGACGAGCAGTACTTC	CASSSPRGADEQYF
TRBV6-5	12	NA	NA	TRBJ1-2	TGTGCCAGCAATAACAGGGTTGATGGCTACACCTTC	CASNNRVDGYTF
TRBV18	13	NA	NA	TRBJ2-7	TGTGCCAGCTCACCAGGACGGATCTACGAGCAGTACTTC	CASSPGRIYEQYF
TRBV4-3	14	TRBD1	NA	TRBJ1-4	TGCGCCAGCAGCAACAGGGGCCTTAATGAAAAACTGTTTTTT	CASSNRGLNEKLFF
TRBV5-1	14	TRBD1	NA	TRBJ2-7	TGCGCCAGCAGCATGCAGACAGGGGAATACGAGCAGTACTTC	CASSMQTGEYEQYF
TRBV19	14	NA	NA	TRBJ2-2	TGTGCCAGTAGTCACACAGCGTGGACCGGGGAGCTGTTTTTT	CASSHTAWTGELFF
TRBV6-5	15	NA	NA	TRBJ1-1	TGTGCCAGCAATTCGATGAGGGGGTTGGTCACTGAAGCTTTCTTT	CASNSMRGLVTEAFF
TRBV2	14	NA	NA	TRBJ1-1	TGTGCCAGCAGTGAAGGGGGCCCCAACACTGAAGCTTTCTTT	CASSEGGPNTEAFF
TRBV29-1	13	TRBD1	NA	TRBJ1-2	TGCAGCGCCCATGAGACAGGGAACGATGGCTACACCTTC	CSAHETGNDGYTF
TRBV7-2	13	NA	NA	TRBJ1-1	TGTGCCAGCAGCTTGGACAGACTCACTGAAGCTTTCTTT	CASSLDRLTEAFF
TRBV11-3	19	TRBD1	NA	TRBJ1-2	TGTGCCAGCAGCTTAGGCTCCGGGACAGGGATCTTTGGGAACTATGGCTACACCTTC	CASSLGSGTGIFGNYGYTF
TRBV4-3	14	NA	NA	TRBJ1-3	TGCGCCAGCAGCCACCAAGACGTCAGGAACACCATATATTTT	CASSHQDVRNTIYF
TRBV2	15	NA	NA	TRBJ2-7	TGTGCCAGCAGGGGAGACACCCGCCTCCTTTACGAGCAGTACTTC	CASRGDTRLLYEQYF
TRBV28	19	TRBD2	NA	TRBJ2-1	TGTGCCAGCAGTTTACCCCCTGTCCGGACTAGCGGTTCCTACAATGAGCAGTTCTTC	CASSLPPVRTSGSYNEQFF
TRBV10-3	15	NA	NA	TRBJ1-2	TGTGCCATCAGTGAGTGGGCCGATTCCTCTAATGGCTACACCTTC	CAISEWADSSNGYTF
TRBV7-8	15	NA	NA	TRBJ1-1	TGTGCCAGCAGTCCCGCCCTTGTAGTGAACACTGAAGCTTTCTTT	CASSPALVVNTEAFF
TRBV28	15	NA	NA	TRBJ1-5	TGTGCCAGCAGTTTCCCGGGTTTAGGCAATCAGCCCCAGCATTTT	CASSFPGLGNQPQHF
TRBV6-2/TRBV6-3	15	NA	NA	TRBJ1-2	TGTGCCAGCAGTCAAATCGAGGGACACGTCTATGGCTACACCTTC	CASSQIEGHVYGYTF
TRBV10-3	14	TRBD2	NA	TRBJ2-3	TGTGCCATCAGCCCTAGCGGGGAGTCAGATACGCAGTATTTT	CAISPSGESDTQYF
TRBV7-9	13	NA	NA	TRBJ2-5	TGTGCCAGCAGCTTTAAGAATTGGGAGACCCAGTACTTC	CASSFKNWETQYF
TRBV19	16	NA	NA	TRBJ1-5	TGTGCCAGTAGTTCCCGGGGGGTCGATAGCAATCAGCCCCAGCATTTT	CASSSRGVDSNQPQHF
TRBV6-4	15	TRBD2	NA	TRBJ2-1	TGTGCCAGCAGTGTTGGCGGGGGGCCAAACAATGAGCAGTTCTTC	CASSVGGGPNNEQFF
TRBV10-2	14	TRBD2	NA	TRBJ2-7	TGCGCCAGCAGTGTTATAGCGGGGGTATACGAGCAGTACTTC	CASSVIAGVYEQYF
TRBV15	12	NA	NA	TRBJ2-7	TGTGCCACCAGCGGCCAGGGGTCCGAGCAGTACTTC	CATSGQGSEQYF
TRBV18	15	NA	NA	TRBJ2-7	TGTGCCAGCGCCGATCCGGGACGGACTGCCTACGAGCAGTACTTC	CASADPGRTAYEQYF
TRBV30	13	NA	NA	TRBJ2-3	TGTGCCTGGAGTAGGCCCCCCCCAGATACGCAGTATTTT	CAWSRPPPDTQYF
TRBV2	12	NA	NA	TRBJ2-1	TGTGCCAGCAGTACACAGTCACCTGAGCAGTTCTTC	CASSTQSPEQFF
TRBV6-5	12	NA	few	TRBJ1-6	TGTGCCAGCGGGGAAAGAGCCCCACCCCTCCACTTT	CASGERAPPLHF
TRBV5-1	15	TRBD1	NA	TRBJ1-1	TGCGCCAGCAGCAAATACTGGCAGGGGGAAGCTGAAGCTTTCTTT	CASSKYWQGEAEAFF